The 4 T cell receptor beta chains below all came from one sample that was sequenced in a study of T cells in Graves' hyperthyroidism and ophthalmopathy. TCR beta CDR3 regions were amplified from RNA transcripts. HTBI primers were the set used in a first-round RT-PCR of the TCR CDR3. TCRdb analysed the multiplex PCR reads with MiXCR anew, one entry per CDR3 protein. The table records about 350,000 distinct CDR3 sequences, around 13% of them present only once. The specimen sequenced was blood. These receptors all come from a woman aged 25 to 39 with Graves' hyperthyroidism.

This clonotype occurred many times. The rearrangement uses TRBV10-3 and TRBJ1-1; possible D gene TRBD1, 5 bases. V was clipped by 10 bases and J by 7 bases, with 13 bases between them. This CDR3 region has 11 residues. From germline, CDR1 is ENHRY and CDR2 SYGVKD. The CDR3 sequence is CATRGTDEAFF. The CDR3 DNA follows: TGTGCCACCCGCGGGACGGATGAAGCTTTCTTT.

This clonotype was observed at least ten times. V is TRBV12-3 or TRBV12-4 and J is TRBJ2-1, with 9 bases lining up with TRBD2. The CDR3 extends over 15 amino acids. V trimming: 7 bases; J trimming: 7 bases; junction bases outside the gene matches: 11. The CDR3 protein is CASTAGGPPRNEQFF. The CDR3 DNA is TGTGCCAGCACGGCGGGAGGGCCCCCTCGGAATGAGCAGTTCTTC.

This clonotype was counted many times. The chain is built from TRBV20-1 and TRBJ2-3, with D possibly matching TRBD2 (6 bases). This CDR3 is built from 10 residues. The germline V gene has CDR1 DFQATT and CDR2 SNEGSKA (reference sequence). The CDR3 DNA follows: TGCGGGGGGTATATGGGTACGCAGTATTTT. Its translation: CGGYMGTQYF.

This clonotype was counted a single time. The chain carries TRBV6-2 or TRBV6-3 and TRBJ2-3, with 9 bases fitting TRBD1. CDR3 size: 16 residues. The V gene's germline CDR1 is MNHEY and CDR2 SVGEGT. V was pared by 6 bases and J by 3 bases, with 10 bases of the junction left unmatched. CDR3 DNA sequence: TGTGCCAGCAGACACTCCGGGACAGGGAATACAGATACGCAGTATTTT. It yields the protein CASRHSGTGNTDTQYF.